This T cell receptor beta chain was profiled in a study of blood T cell repertoires in COVID-19. About the study: Sample material is recorded as cDNA or gDNA derived from T cells, B-cell-depleted T cells, or PBMCs.

Participants were placed into cohorts based on the clinical history they reported. Sequencing was performed with immunoSEQ multiplex PCR; in TCRdb, only in-frame clones are kept and a portion is missing. This sample has about 270,000 clones, with roughly 87% found just once. Trimming removed 6 bases from V and 7 bases from J, with 34 bases in between. Germline V gives CDR1 KGHSH, CDR2 LQKENI. CDR3 length: 20 residues. This TCR was sampled from a woman aged 25 to 39 who had recovered from COVID-19. The rearrangement joins TRBV18 to TRBJ2-1, with D maybe TRBD2 (6 bases). Sequenced material: PBMCs or T cells enriched from blood (not recorded which). CDR3 nucleotides: TGTGCCAGCTCCCGGCGGGGCGCAACAACGGCCGTGTCACGTCAGAATGAGCAGTTCTTC. Its protein product is CASSRRGATTAVSRQNEQFF.